Listed here are 17 T cell receptor beta chains from one sample, sequenced in a study of T cells in Graves' hyperthyroidism and ophthalmopathy (dated by TCRdb to about 2019). Library preparation was by multiplex PCR. TCRdb names Illumina HiSeq 2000 as the instrument used. TCR beta CDR3 regions were amplified from RNA transcripts. The first round of RT-PCR for the TCR CDR3 was performed with the HTBI primer set and the Qiagen OneStep RT-PCR kit. TCRdb redid the processing of the public reads, applying fastp at Q25 and MiXCR, and retained in-frame beta chains. Each entry is one CDR3 protein sequence, shown with its most common DNA and genes. The sample contains 500,000 to 600,000 distinct CDR3 sequences, 40% to 50% of them found a single time. In total, the top ten clones hold 44% of the sample. Sequencing was carried out using peripheral blood or thyroid tissue (not recorded which). The receptor source for this set is an adult woman with Graves' disease, either hyperthyroidism or ophthalmopathy (not recorded which).

In this sample, this clonotype turned up a few times. The chain has TRBV12-3 or TRBV12-4 and TRBJ2-1, with 8 bases matching TRBD1. Losses at the gene ends were 6 bases for V and 2 bases for J; bases not matched to a gene: 3. The CDR3 length is 14 residues. The CDR3 protein is CASSLQGAYNEQFF. The DNA of the CDR3 is TGTGCCAGCAGCCTACAGGGGGCCTACAATGAGCAGTTCTTC.

This clonotype showed up many times. This chain uses TRBV20-1 with TRBJ2-7; D call uncertain. The V end lost 1 base, the J end lost 0 bases, and 13 bases lay between the germline ends. The CDR3 contains 15 residues. Germline V gene lookup returns CDR1 DFQATT and CDR2 SNEGSKA (reference sequence). The CDR3 nucleotides are TGCAGTGCTAGAGGGGTCAGTCAACTCTCCTACGAGCAGTACTTC. This encodes CSARGVSQLSYEQYF.

The rearrangement uses TRBV2 and TRBJ2-1; no clear D. Germline lookup yields CDR1 SNHLY and CDR2 FYNNEI. The length of the CDR3 is 17 residues. Trimming removed 5 bases from V and 3 bases from J, with 20 bases in between. The CDR3 bases are TGTGCCAGCAGTCCTGCTTTAGGACCTGGCCACTACAATGAGCAGTTCTTC. It yields the protein CASSPALGPGHYNEQFF.

Concerning this clonotype: A read error is possible here, since a much larger clone lies one base away. V and J are TRBV6-6 and TRBJ1-5, with D perhaps matching TRBD1 (5 bases). The CDR3 runs to 13 residues. Trimming stripped 6 bases from V and 7 bases from J, with 13 bases between. Germline V gene data show CDR1 as MNHNY and CDR2 as SVGAGI (reference sequence). In DNA, the CDR3 is TGTGCCAGCAGCCACCTCAAGGGGCAGCCCCAGCATTTT. It encodes CASSHLKGQPQHF.

This clonotype has at least ten counts. The chain carries TRBV6-5 and TRBJ1-5; the D is unclear. From germline, CDR1 is MNHEY and CDR2 SVGAGI. The CDR3 is 13 residues long. V lost 2 bases to trimming and J lost 3 bases, with 5 bases between them. The CDR3 coding sequence is TGTGCCAGCAGTTACGGTTTCAATCAGCCCCAGCATTTT. Encoded protein: CASSYGFNQPQHF.

On this clonotype itself: Just one base apart from a much larger clone, this may be a read error. The chain uses TRBV7-9 and TRBJ2-7, with a weak D call TRBD2 (6 bases). The CDR3 loop spans 15 amino acids. Germline CDR1 is SEHNR and CDR2 is FQNEAQ (reference sequence). The DNA of the CDR3 is TGCGCCAGCAGCCGAGATTCGGAGGGTACCTACGAGCAGTACTTC. Its translation is CASSRDSEGTYEQYF.

Turning to this clonotype: Compared with germline, one end of the junction differs, possibly owing to a read error. J is TRBJ1-1 and V is TRBV7-3; D not certain. Germline CDR1 and CDR2: SGHTA and FQGTGA. The CDR3 sequence is 13 residues long. CDR3 residues: CASNLNVNAEAFF. CDR3 nucleotides: TGTGCCAGCAACTTGAACGTGAACGCTGAAGCTTTCTTT. Together with reference TRBV7-3 and TRBJ1-1, the CDR3 gives the full variable domain: GAGVSQTPSNKVTEKGKYVELRCDPISGHTALYWYRQSLGQGPEFLIYFQGTGAADDSGLPNDRFFAVRPEGSVSTLKIQRTERGDSAVYLCASNLNVNAEAFFGQGTRLTVV.

This chain's CDR3 is CASSPFLLTGGETQYF. In DNA, the CDR3 is TGTGCCAGCAGCCCGTTCCTATTGACAGGGGGGGAGACCCAGTACTTC. The chain uses TRBV7-8 and TRBJ2-5; 9 bases are shared with TRBD1. Trimming took 5 bases from V and 5 from J; bases not matched to a gene: 12. The CDR3 has 16 amino acids. Looked up from germline, CDR1 is SGHVS and CDR2 is FQNEAQ.

The chain carries TRBV24-1 and TRBJ1-5; D unresolved. CDR1 is KGHDR and CDR2 is SFDVKD in the germline V gene. The CDR3 covers 16 residues. The V end lost 3 bases, the J end lost 11 bases, and 22 bases lay between the germline ends. The CDR3 spells CATSDARASGRETQHF. CDR3 DNA: TGTGCCACCAGTGATGCCCGGGCTAGCGGGAGAGAGACCCAGCATTTT.

This clonotype turned up a few times. The V gene is TRBV10-3, the J gene TRBJ2-3, with D perhaps TRBD2 (7 bases). V was pared by 0 bases and J by 2 bases, with 12 bases between. This CDR3 region has 16 residues. The germline gives CDR1 ENHRY, CDR2 SYGVKD. The CDR3 nucleotides read TGTGCCATCAGTGAGTCGGGGGCGGGAGCCACAGATACGCAGTATTTT. Its translation: CAISESGAGATDTQYF.

The chain uses TRBV29-1 and TRBJ2-7; D perhaps matches TRBD2 (6 bases). Trimming pared 6 bases from V and 2 bases from J, leaving 14 bases between. This CDR3 has 13 amino acids. Germline values: CDR1 SQVTM, CDR2 ANQGSEA. The CDR3 sequence is CSVGTDATYEQYF. The DNA for the CDR3 is TGCAGCGTGGGGACTGACGCTACCTACGAGCAGTACTTC.

This chain joins TRBV20-1 and TRBJ2-7; D might be TRBD1 (7 bases). The CDR3 is made up of 15 amino acids. The germline gives CDR1 DFQATT, CDR2 SNEGSKA (reference sequence). The V gene lost 5 bases and the J gene lost 0 bases, with 17 bases spanning the gap. The DNA for the CDR3 is TGCAGTGCTCTAACTCGACAGGGACTCTCCTACGAGCAGTACTTC. This gives the protein CSALTRQGLSYEQYF.

This clonotype was picked up a small number of times. This chain uses TRBV7-8 with TRBJ2-5; 10 bases align to TRBD2. Germline CDR1 is SGHVS and CDR2 is FQNEAQ. Losses at the gene ends were 5 bases for V and 6 bases for J; bases not matched to a gene: 9. The CDR3 extends over 15 amino acids. The DNA for the CDR3 is TGTGCCAGCAGCCCCACCGGGACTAGCGTTAAGACCCAGTACTTC. Protein: CASSPTGTSVKTQYF.

This sequence joins TRBV12-3 or TRBV12-4 and TRBJ2-7; tentatively, D is TRBD1 or TRBD2 (6 bases each). The CDR3 totals 16 residues. V was clipped by 7 bases and J by 1 base, with 20 bases between them. The CDR3 DNA follows: TGTGCCAGCACCACTGGGGGGCTGGACGGATCCTACGAGCAGTACTTC. Its protein is CASTTGGLDGSYEQYF.

The chain employs TRBV20-1 and TRBJ1-5; D gene ambiguous. CDR3 length: 15 residues. CDR1 and CDR2 (germline): DFQATT, SNEGSKA (reference sequence). V was pared by 2 bases and J by 1 base, with 12 bases between. CDR3 protein: CSARPPRQSNQPQHF. The CDR3 bases are TGCAGTGCTAGACCCCCACGGCAGAGCAATCAGCCCCAGCATTTT.

The rearrangement links TRBV28 to TRBJ1-6; D is unresolved. V was pared by 5 bases and J by 0 bases, with 11 bases between. Germline CDR1 and CDR2: MDHEN and SYDVKM. The CDR3 loop spans 16 amino acids. The CDR3 nucleotides read TGTGCCAGCAGTCAGACCGTTAGCTCCTATAATTCACCCCTCCACTTT. Protein: CASSQTVSSYNSPLHF.

Ten or more counts support this clonotype. The rearrangement links TRBV11-1 to TRBJ1-1; D unclear. Germline V gene lookup returns CDR1 SGHAT and CDR2 FQDESV (reference sequence). The V gene lost 1 base and the J gene lost 11 bases, with 14 bases spanning the gap. This CDR3 contains 13 residues. The CDR3 reads CASSLEIGDVAFF. DNA of the CDR3: TGTGCCAGCAGCTTAGAAATTGGGGATGTTGCTTTCTTT.